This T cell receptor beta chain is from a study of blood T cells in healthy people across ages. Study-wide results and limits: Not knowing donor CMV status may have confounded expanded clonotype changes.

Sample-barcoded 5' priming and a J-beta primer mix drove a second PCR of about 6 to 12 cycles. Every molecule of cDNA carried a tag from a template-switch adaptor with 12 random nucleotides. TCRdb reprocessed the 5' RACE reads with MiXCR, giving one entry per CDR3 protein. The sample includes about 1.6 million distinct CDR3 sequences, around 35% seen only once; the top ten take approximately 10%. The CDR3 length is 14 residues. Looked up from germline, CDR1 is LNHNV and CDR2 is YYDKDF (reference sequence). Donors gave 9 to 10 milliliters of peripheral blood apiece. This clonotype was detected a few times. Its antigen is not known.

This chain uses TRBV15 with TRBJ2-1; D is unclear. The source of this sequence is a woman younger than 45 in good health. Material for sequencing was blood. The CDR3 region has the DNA TGTGCGGTCTCTAGGCAGAGCTCCTACAATGAGCAGTTCTTC. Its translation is CAVSRQSSYNEQFF.